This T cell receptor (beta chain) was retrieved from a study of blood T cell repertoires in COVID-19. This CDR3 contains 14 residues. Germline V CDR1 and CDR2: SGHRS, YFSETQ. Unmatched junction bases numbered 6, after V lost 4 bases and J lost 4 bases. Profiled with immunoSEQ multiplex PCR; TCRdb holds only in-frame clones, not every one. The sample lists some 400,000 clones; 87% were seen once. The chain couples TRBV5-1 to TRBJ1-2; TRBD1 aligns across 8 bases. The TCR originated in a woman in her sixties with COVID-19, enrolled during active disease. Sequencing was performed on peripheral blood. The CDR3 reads CASSRDRSLYGYTF. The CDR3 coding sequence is TGCGCCAGCAGCCGGGACAGGAGTCTCTATGGCTACACCTTC. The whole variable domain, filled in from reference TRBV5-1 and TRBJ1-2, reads KAGVTQTPRYLIKTRGQQVTLSCSPISGHRSVSWYQQTPGQGLQFLFEYFSETQRNKGNFPGRFSGRQFSNSRSEMNVSTLELGDSALYLCASSRDRSLYGYTFGSGTRLTVV.